Below are 20 T cell receptor beta chains sequenced from a single sample in a study of CD8 T cells in Susac syndrome. After extraction with the RNeasy kit, about 0.5 to 1 ug of the RNA was reverse transcribed using random hexamers. TCRdb ran MiXCR on the immunoSEQ multiplex PCR reads and lists one entry per CDR3 protein. There are around 190,000 distinct CDR3 sequences in the sample; around 95% occur only once, and around 0.093% lies in the top ten. The sequenced sample was CD4+ T cells from PBMCs. The origin of the receptors is a human donor in good health.

This rearrangement joins TRBV10-1 to TRBJ2-1; TRBD2 aligns across 7 bases. CDR3 length equals 14 residues. V shed 3 bases and J 6 bases; nucleotides not matched to a gene: 5. Germline values: CDR1 WNHNN, CDR2 SYGVQD (reference sequence). The CDR3 DNA is TGCGCCAGCAGTGACAGCGGGAAGGGCAATGAGCAGTTCTTC. The encoded protein is CASSDSGKGNEQFF.

The gene calls are TRBV19 and TRBJ2-2; 9 bases align to TRBD1. V lost 11 bases, J lost 4 bases, and 8 bases stayed unmatched. This CDR3 region has 14 residues. Germline V lookup: CDR1 LNHDA, CDR2 SQIVND (reference sequence). DNA of the CDR3: TGTGCCTCAAGGGGACAGGGAGGCACCGGGGAGCTGTTTTTT. Amino acids: CASRGQGGTGELFF. The full variable domain, rest sourced from reference TRBV19 and TRBJ2-2, is DGGITQSPKYLFRKEGQNVTLSCEQNLNHDAMYWYRQDPGQGLRLIYYSQIVNDFQKGDIAEGYSVSREKKESFPLTVTSAQKNPTAFYLCASRGQGGTGELFFGEGSRLTVL.

The chain uses TRBV12-3 or TRBV12-4 and TRBJ1-2, with D tentatively TRBD1 (6 bases). This CDR3 has 13 residues. V was pared by 1 base and J by 7 bases, with 10 bases between. In nucleotides, the CDR3 is TGTGCCAGCAGTTTAGGGGGGCACGGTGGCTACACCTTC. Encoded protein: CASSLGGHGGYTF.

This chain joins TRBV29-1 and TRBJ2-2; 9 positions match TRBD2. Losses at the gene ends were 7 bases for V and 5 bases for J; bases not matched to a gene: 8. Per the germline V gene, CDR1 is SQVTM and CDR2 is ANQGSEA. The CDR3 is 14 amino acids. This CDR3 is CSGGSGSKTGELFF. The DNA for the CDR3 is TGCAGCGGGGGTAGCGGGAGTAAAACCGGGGAGCTGTTTTTT.

The V and J genes are TRBV5-1 and TRBJ2-5; the D is unclear. V was shortened by 4 bases and J by 3 bases, with 10 bases between the two germline ends. The CDR3 runs to 13 residues. CDR1 is SGHRS and CDR2 is YFSETQ in the germline V gene. The CDR3 reads CASSLTEEETQYF. The CDR3 nucleotides are TGCGCCAGCAGCCTTACAGAGGAAGAGACCCAGTACTTC.

The chain links TRBV5-1 to TRBJ2-7; TRBD1 might be the D (5 bases). The CDR3 totals 14 residues. Trimming took off 4 bases at V and 0 bases at J, with 11 bases between the two ends. Germline CDR1 is SGHRS and CDR2 is YFSETQ. The CDR3 bases are TGCGCCAGCAGCCCAGGGTCACCCTCCTACGAGCAGTACTTC. It is translated as CASSPGSPSYEQYF.

The CDR3 DNA sequence: TGTGCCAGCAGTAATCCGGGACAGGGTCGGGAGACCCAGTACTTC. This sequence encodes CASSNPGQGRETQYF. The rearrangement joins TRBV9 to TRBJ2-5, with 9 positions matching TRBD1. The trim removed 5 bases at V and 5 bases at J, leaving 10 bases unmatched. Germline loops: CDR1 SGDLS, CDR2 YYNGEE. The CDR3 runs to 15 residues.

The CDR3, as DNA: TGTGCCAGCAGCCCAGGACTAGCGGGAGTCCACGAGCAGTACGTC. As protein: CASSPGLAGVHEQYV. The V call is TRBV5-4, the J call TRBJ2-7; the match to TRBD2 covers 13 bases. V lost 4 bases to trimming and J lost 5 bases; unmatched junction nucleotides: 6. The germline V gene encodes CDR1 SGHNT and CDR2 YYREEE (reference sequence). This CDR3 is 15 amino acids long.

This sequence joins TRBV27 and TRBJ2-4; no reliable D call. Trimming left V 7 bases short and J 6 bases short, with 13 bases between. Germline V lookup: CDR1 MNHEY, CDR2 SMNVEV (reference sequence). This CDR3 contains 13 residues. CDR3 nucleotides: TGTGCCAGCAAGAGGCTGTCGGGAAACATTCAGTACTTC. Protein product: CASKRLSGNIQYF.

The V gene is TRBV20-1, the J gene TRBJ2-3, with D possibly TRBD2 on 6 matching bases. The CDR3 has 15 amino acids. Trimming left V 3 bases short and J 0 bases short, with 13 bases between. The germline gives CDR1 DFQATT, CDR2 SNEGSKA (reference sequence). The CDR3 DNA reads as TGCAGTGCTAGTTTAGCGGCCTCTAGCACAGATACGCAGTATTTT. Its protein is CSASLAASSTDTQYF.

V gene TRBV20-1 combines with J gene TRBJ1-4; D remains unclear. The CDR3 is 13 amino acids. V dropped 6 bases and J dropped 6 bases, with 14 bases sitting between them. Germline V gene lookup returns CDR1 DFQATT and CDR2 SNEGSKA (reference sequence). CDR3 sequence: CSALPGAYEKLFF. The CDR3 DNA is TGCAGTGCCCTTCCAGGTGCATATGAAAAACTGTTTTTT.

This chain uses TRBV6-1 with TRBJ2-1; TRBD2 aligns across 12 bases. There are 15 residues in the CDR3. CDR1 is MNHNS, CDR2 SASEGT, per germline. V dropped 7 bases and J dropped 2; count of bases not matched to a gene: 3. In nucleotides, the CDR3 is TGTGCCAGCACCAGACTAGCGGGAGCCTACAATGAGCAGTTCTTC. Amino acid sequence: CASTRLAGAYNEQFF.

This chain links TRBV12-3 or TRBV12-4 with TRBJ1-5; D possibly corresponds to TRBD1 (5 bases). This CDR3 comprises 12 residues. Trimming cost V 6 bases and J 9 bases, with 12 bases left between them. This CDR3 reads CASRMGDAPQHF. In nucleotides, the CDR3 is TGTGCCAGCAGGATGGGGGATGCGCCCCAGCATTTT.

V usage is TRBV12-3 or TRBV12-4 and J usage is TRBJ2-7, with D perhaps matching TRBD2 (6 bases). Trimming took off 3 bases at V and 4 bases at J, with 13 bases between the two ends. This CDR3 spans 14 amino acids. The CDR3 nucleotides are TGTGCCAGCAGTTTTAACGGGGGAAAGTACGAGCAGTACTTC. Encoded protein: CASSFNGGKYEQYF.

This clonotype came up once. V and J are TRBV9 and TRBJ2-3, with a tentative D call TRBD2 (5 bases). The germline V gene has CDR1 SGDLS and CDR2 YYNGEE. The V end lost 0 bases, the J end lost 2 bases, and 13 bases lay between the germline ends. The CDR3 consists of 16 residues. Here the CDR3 DNA reads TGTGCCAGCAGCGTAGGGCAGGCGGAGGACACAGATACGCAGTATTTT. This gives the protein CASSVGQAEDTDTQYF.

The chain has TRBV4-3 and TRBJ1-2, with 12 bases lining up with TRBD1. Germline CDR1 is LGHNA and CDR2 is YSLEER. V was clipped by 5 bases and J by 4 bases; unmatched bases: 5. The CDR3 is made up of 15 amino acids. Here the CDR3 DNA reads TGCGCCAGCAGCATTGGGACAGGGGGCATCTATGGCTACACCTTC. This translates into CASSIGTGGIYGYTF.

The rearrangement joins TRBV20-1 to TRBJ1-1; the D is unclear. V was cut by 7 bases and J by 1 base, with 13 bases left in between. CDR1 DFQATT and CDR2 SNEGSKA come from the germline V gene (reference sequence). This CDR3 comprises 13 residues. CDR3 DNA: TGCAGTGGACCCCGCCAAGAGAACACTGAAGCTTTCTTT. Its translation: CSGPRQENTEAFF.

The gene calls are TRBV24-1 and TRBJ2-5; 12 bases align to TRBD2. CDR1 and CDR2 (germline): KGHDR, SFDVKD. The trim removed 4 bases at V and 2 bases at J, leaving 4 bases unmatched. The CDR3 totals 16 residues. CDR3: CATSDTGLAGQETQYF. The CDR3 coding sequence is TGTGCCACCAGTGACACCGGACTAGCGGGACAAGAGACCCAGTACTTC.

This chain joins TRBV9 and TRBJ1-1; D is ambiguous. Trimming shortened V by 3 bases and J by 1 base, and 7 bases separated the two germline ends. Germline loops: CDR1 SGDLS, CDR2 YYNGEE. The CDR3 sequence is 13 residues long. CDR3 in amino acids: CASSADGNTEAFF. The CDR3 nucleotides read TGTGCCAGCAGCGCGGACGGGAACACTGAAGCTTTCTTT.

The chain links TRBV9 to TRBJ2-2, with no clear D. Trimming took 4 bases from V and 8 from J, leaving 9 bases between them. Germline-derived CDR1 and CDR2 are SGDLS and YYNGEE. CDR3 length: 12 amino acids. This chain's CDR3 is CASSLPVGELFF. The CDR3 nucleotides read TGTGCCAGCAGCCTCCCCGTAGGGGAGCTGTTTTTT. Combining the CDR3 with reference TRBV9 and TRBJ2-2 gives the whole variable domain DSGVTQTPKHLITATGQRVTLRCSPRSGDLSVYWYQQSLDQGLQFLIQYYNGEERAKGNILERFSAQQFPDLHSELNLSSLELGDSALYFCASSLPVGELFFGEGSRLTVL.